This is a list of T cell receptor beta chains from one sample in a study of lymphopenia after photon versus proton radiotherapy. The repertoire was sequenced with immunoSEQ multiplex PCR; TCRdb's copy has only in-frame clones and lacks some. The table has under 75,000 clones, about 90% seen once; the top ten hold about 2%. The sample was peripheral blood, taken from a patient treated with photon-based radiotherapy. These receptors originate from a woman in her thirties or forties with cholangiocarcinoma. Each CDR3 is given with its conserved first and last residue. A D gene is named only where the DNA matches it firmly. Some rows have no size entry. The others give once, few or many, or a class for an expanded clone.

V	D	size	J	CDR3	DNA
TRBV20-1	.	.	TRBJ1-1	CSASRTPEAFF	TGCAGTGCTAGTCGGACACCTGAAGCTTTCTTT
TRBV4-2	.	.	TRBJ1-2	CASSQDFSGKNYGYTF	TGTGCCAGCAGCCAAGATTTTTCGGGCAAGAACTATGGCTACACCTTC
TRBV28	TRBD2	.	TRBJ2-7	CASSLVLGRGGRFYEQYF	TGTGCCAGCAGTTTGGTCCTCGGGCGGGGGGGCCGGTTCTACGAGCAGTACTTC
TRBV29-1	.	.	TRBJ1-1	CSVEGHLSLNTEAFF	TGCAGCGTTGAGGGGCACCTATCCTTGAACACTGAAGCTTTCTTT
TRBV10-1	.	.	TRBJ2-7	CASSERGEKEQYF	TGCGCCAGCAGTGAGAGGGGGGAAAAGGAGCAGTACTTC
TRBV2	TRBD1	once	TRBJ1-6	CASRGQGVGSPLHF	TGTGCCAGCAGGGGACAGGGTGTCGGTTCACCCCTCCACTTT
TRBV15	.	.	TRBJ1-6	CATSRTWGESPLHF	TGTGCCACCAGCAGAACGTGGGGAGAGTCACCCCTCCACTTT
TRBV30	.	.	TRBJ1-6	CAWSSGQSTSPLHF	TGTGCCTGGAGTTCTGGACAGTCGACTTCACCCCTCCACTTT
TRBV2	.	.	TRBJ1-1	CASSDRGPNTEAFF	TGTGCCAGCAGTGATAGGGGACCGAACACTGAAGCTTTCTTT
TRBV11-2	.	.	TRBJ2-1	CASSLGRLASLFNEQFF	TGTGCCAGCAGCTTAGGTCGTCTAGCGAGCCTTTTCAATGAGCAGTTCTTC
TRBV28	TRBD1	.	TRBJ1-1	CASSLWGTGARNTEAFF	TGTGCCAGCAGTTTGTGGGGGACAGGGGCTAGGAACACTGAAGCTTTCTTT
TRBV28	.	.	TRBJ1-2	CASSFGVYYGYTF	TGTGCCAGCAGTTTCGGTGTGTACTATGGCTACACCTTC
TRBV19	TRBD1	.	TRBJ1-1	CASSIDQGGAEAFF	TGTGCCAGTAGTATAGATCAGGGGGGAGCTGAAGCTTTCTTT
TRBV30	.	.	TRBJ1-1	CAWNLASEGTEAFF	TGTGCCTGGAACCTGGCCTCGGAGGGGACTGAAGCTTTCTTT
TRBV28	.	.	TRBJ1-2	CASSSSNYGYTF	TGTGCCAGCAGCTCCAGTAACTATGGCTACACCTTC
TRBV10-3	.	.	TRBJ2-1	CAIRGSKTENGYNEQFF	TGTGCCATCAGGGGGAGCAAGACAGAAAACGGCTACAATGAGCAGTTCTTC
TRBV5-1	.	.	TRBJ2-5	CASSWGALYQETQYF	TGCGCCAGCAGTTGGGGGGCACTGTACCAAGAGACCCAGTACTTC
TRBV9	.	once	TRBJ1-3	CASSVEARLQGNTIYF	TGTGCCAGCAGCGTAGAGGCGAGGTTACAAGGAAACACCATATATTTT
TRBV10-1	.	few	TRBJ2-1	CASSESGQGTNEQFF	TGCGCCAGCAGTGAGTCAGGGCAGGGGACGAATGAGCAGTTCTTC
TRBV11-2	.	.	TRBJ2-6	CASSRIKGGATGANVLTF	TGTGCCAGCAGCCGGATAAAGGGGGGGGCCACTGGGGCCAACGTCCTGACTTTC
TRBV2	.	once	TRBJ2-7	CASSESIRAYEQYF	TGTGCCAGCAGTGAGTCCATAAGGGCGTACGAGCAGTACTTC
TRBV11-2	TRBD1	.	TRBJ1-1	CASSSDRVGTEAFF	TGTGCCAGCAGCTCAGACAGGGTTGGGACTGAAGCTTTCTTT
TRBV2	.	.	TRBJ2-1	CASGPGLGPLGEQFF	TGTGCCAGCGGCCCGGGACTTGGGCCCCTTGGGGAGCAGTTCTTC
TRBV28	TRBD1	.	TRBJ1-1	CASSWGQGNTEAFF	TGTGCCAGCAGTTGGGGACAGGGGAACACTGAAGCTTTCTTT
TRBV27	.	few	TRBJ1-6	CASSLGPNSPLHF	TGTGCCAGCAGTTTAGGGCCTAATTCACCCCTCCACTTT
TRBV11-3	TRBD2	.	TRBJ2-3	CASSLGLAGPDTQYF	TGTGCCAGCAGCTTGGGACTAGCGGGACCAGATACGCAGTATTTT
TRBV14	.	.	TRBJ2-1	CASSHGTHRQNEQFF	TGTGCCAGCAGCCACGGGACTCATAGGCAAAATGAGCAGTTCTTC
TRBV27	TRBD1	.	TRBJ1-4	CASSFNRGGEKLFF	TGTGCCAGCAGTTTCAACAGGGGAGGGGAAAAACTGTTTTTT
TRBV14	.	once	TRBJ1-1	CASQGGLLNTEAFF	TGTGCCAGCCAAGGGGGGTTGCTGAACACTGAAGCTTTCTTT
TRBV15	TRBD1	.	TRBJ2-1	CATSRVRSRGRGNEQFF	TGTGCCACCAGCAGAGTCCGGTCCAGGGGGCGCGGGAATGAGCAGTTCTTC
TRBV19	.	.	TRBJ1-2	CASTFQGLYGYTF	TGTGCCAGTACTTTCCAGGGTCTCTATGGCTACACCTTC
TRBV7-4	TRBD1	few	TRBJ1-5	CASSHRQGYSNQPQHF	TGTGCCAGCAGCCACCGACAGGGATATAGCAATCAGCCCCAGCATTTT
TRBV2	.	.	TRBJ1-1	CASIRERPATEAFF	TGTGCCAGCATCCGAGAACGCCCAGCGACTGAAGCTTTCTTT
TRBV30	.	.	TRBJ1-2	CAFSPGTGRGFGYTF	TGTGCCTTCTCGCCTGGGACGGGGAGGGGGTTTGGCTACACCTTC
TRBV6-5	.	.	TRBJ1-2	CATGAYYGYTF	TGTGCCACCGGGGCCTACTATGGCTACACCTTC
TRBV30	.	.	TRBJ1-6	CAWKGEENSPLHF	TGTGCCTGGAAAGGGGAGGAAAATTCACCCCTCCACTTT
TRBV11-2	.	.	TRBJ2-7	CASSSPREGYEQYF	TGTGCCAGCAGCTCCCCACGAGAGGGGTACGAGCAGTACTTC
TRBV19	TRBD2	.	TRBJ2-3	CASSWRAGGNTDTQYF	TGTGCCAGTAGTTGGAGAGCGGGGGGAAACACAGATACGCAGTATTTT
TRBV4-3	TRBD1	once	TRBJ2-7	CASSQATGAPYEQYF	TGCGCCAGCAGCCAAGCTACAGGGGCCCCCTACGAGCAGTACTTC
TRBV5-1	.	.	TRBJ2-1	CASSTASGVNEQFF	TGCGCCAGCAGCACGGCCTCGGGGGTTAATGAGCAGTTCTTC
TRBV28	.	.	TRBJ2-5	CASSFMGEVYQETQYF	TGTGCCAGCAGTTTTATGGGGGAGGTGTACCAAGAGACCCAGTACTTC
TRBV5-1	TRBD2	.	TRBJ2-2	CASHLPGGTSSTGELFF	TGCGCCAGTCATCTCCCGGGAGGGACCTCGAGTACCGGGGAGCTGTTTTTT
TRBV28	TRBD2	.	TRBJ2-7	CASTVLAGLAYEQYF	TGTGCCAGCACCGTACTAGCGGGGCTTGCCTACGAGCAGTACTTC
TRBV28	TRBD1	.	TRBJ1-1	CASSLLPGQGAGAFF	TGTGCCAGCAGTTTATTACCGGGACAGGGGGCTGGAGCTTTCTTT
TRBV27	.	.	TRBJ1-2	CASSLYGVGGYTF	TGTGCCAGCAGTTTGTACGGGGTAGGTGGCTACACCTTC
TRBV5-1	.	.	TRBJ1-1	CASSLEGSGPSTEAFF	TGCGCCAGCAGCTTGGAAGGGTCAGGGCCAAGCACTGAAGCTTTCTTT
TRBV30	.	.	TRBJ1-5	CAWSLNRGNQPQHF	TGTGCCTGGAGTCTAAATAGGGGCAATCAGCCCCAGCATTTT
TRBV27	TRBD2	.	TRBJ2-5	CATLGGEGRETQYF	TGTGCCACCTTGGGGGGGGAGGGTAGAGAGACCCAGTACTTC
TRBV25-1	.	.	TRBJ1-1	CASSLVGIPEAFF	TGTGCCAGCAGTTTGGTGGGGATCCCTGAAGCTTTCTTT
TRBV7-8	TRBD2	.	TRBJ2-7	CASSLGGRGRGVYEQYF	TGTGCCAGCAGCTTAGGCGGGAGGGGGCGCGGGGTTTACGAGCAGTACTTC
TRBV2	.	.	TRBJ2-5	CASSDWSEETQYF	TGTGCCAGCAGTGATTGGTCAGAAGAGACCCAGTACTTC
TRBV18	.	.	TRBJ1-2	CASSSSGGLNYGYTF	TGTGCCAGCTCATCCTCGGGGGGACTTAACTATGGCTACACCTTC
TRBV6-4	TRBD1	.	TRBJ2-2	CASSRDRATGELFF	TGTGCCAGCAGTCGGGACAGAGCCACCGGGGAGCTGTTTTTT
TRBV5-8	.	.	TRBJ2-4	CASSYAGPNIQYF	TGTGCCAGCAGCTATGCGGGGCCGAACATTCAGTACTTC
TRBV30	.	once	TRBJ2-1	CAWSGANEQFF	TGTGCCTGGTCGGGGGCGAATGAGCAGTTCTTC
TRBV12-2	.	.	TRBJ2-5	CASRLAYDDRVHETQYF	TGTGCAAGTCGCTTAGCGTATGACGACAGGGTTCATGAGACCCAGTACTTC
TRBV28	TRBD1	.	TRBJ1-1	CASSLMQGAEITEAFF	TGTGCCAGCAGTTTAATGCAGGGGGCGGAGATCACTGAAGCTTTCTTT
TRBV11-1	.	.	TRBJ1-5	CASSVGGSNQPQHF	TGTGCCAGCAGCGTTGGGGGGTCTAATCAGCCCCAGCATTTT
TRBV19	.	once	TRBJ1-2	CASSTRQPRANGYTF	TGTGCCAGTAGTACCCGACAGCCTCGGGCGAATGGCTACACCTTC